This TCR beta chain comes out of a study of blood T cell repertoires in COVID-19. About the research overall: PBMCs, B-cell-depleted T cells, or T cells provided the cDNA or gDNA that made up the material.

Measured with immunoSEQ multiplex PCR; TCRdb has only the in-frame clones, and not every one. The sample consists of about 300,000 clones, roughly 91% of them appearing once. Sequenced input: peripheral blood. The TCR sequence derives from a man between 40 and 49 years old with acute or convalescent COVID-19.

DNA for the CDR3: TGTGCCAGCAAGACTGCGAACACCGGGGAGCTGTTTTTT. It encodes CASKTANTGELFF. The rearrangement uses TRBV6-5 and TRBJ2-2, with D hard to call. This CDR3 spans 13 amino acids. Per germline, CDR1 MNHEY and CDR2 SVGAGI. The V end lost 7 bases, the J end lost 0 bases, and 6 bases lay between the germline ends.